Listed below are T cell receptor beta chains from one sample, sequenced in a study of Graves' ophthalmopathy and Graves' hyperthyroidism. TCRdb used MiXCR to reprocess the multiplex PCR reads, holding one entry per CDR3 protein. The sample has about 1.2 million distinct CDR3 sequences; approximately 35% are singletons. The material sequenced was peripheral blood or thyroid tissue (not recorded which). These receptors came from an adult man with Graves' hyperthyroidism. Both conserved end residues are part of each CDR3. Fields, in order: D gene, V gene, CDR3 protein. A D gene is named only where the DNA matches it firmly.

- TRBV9 CASSVSRGLDTIYF
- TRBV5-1 CASSPGAQESSYNSPLHF
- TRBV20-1 CSALPPGFAETQYF
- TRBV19 CASSTGTAVFSTDTQYF
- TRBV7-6 CASSLDPTGTETQYF
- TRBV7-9 CASSSRPWGSTDTQYF
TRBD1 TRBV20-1 CSATALSWQGASSNQPQHF
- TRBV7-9 CASSLAGTNQPQHF
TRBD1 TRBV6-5 CASSWGQGFYEQYF
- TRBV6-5 CASSDTVSHNSPLHF
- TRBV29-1 CSVGYRDPGNTIYF
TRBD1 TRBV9 CASSVDEGANYGYTF
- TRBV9 CASSVYGNYGYTF
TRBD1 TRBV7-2 CASSPRTGAFSSEQYF
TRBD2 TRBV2 CASKVGGAYEQYF
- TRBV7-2 CASTLRGDNQPQHF
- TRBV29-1 CSVETNRVGEQYF
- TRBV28 CASSFIRVGTHYEQYF
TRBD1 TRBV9 CASRLGQLSNQPQHF
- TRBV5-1 CASSLVGQGPMHTQYF
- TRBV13 CASSLVGGHVNTEAFF
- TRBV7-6 CASSSYQLPQHF
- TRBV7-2 CASREGTGELFF
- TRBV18 CASSPTQGSQPQHF
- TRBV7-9 CASTLGTVWTEAFF
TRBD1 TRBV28 CASSSGTGGIRSNQPQHF
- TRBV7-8 CASSLASGGGLETQYF
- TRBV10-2 CASTGVGGETQYF